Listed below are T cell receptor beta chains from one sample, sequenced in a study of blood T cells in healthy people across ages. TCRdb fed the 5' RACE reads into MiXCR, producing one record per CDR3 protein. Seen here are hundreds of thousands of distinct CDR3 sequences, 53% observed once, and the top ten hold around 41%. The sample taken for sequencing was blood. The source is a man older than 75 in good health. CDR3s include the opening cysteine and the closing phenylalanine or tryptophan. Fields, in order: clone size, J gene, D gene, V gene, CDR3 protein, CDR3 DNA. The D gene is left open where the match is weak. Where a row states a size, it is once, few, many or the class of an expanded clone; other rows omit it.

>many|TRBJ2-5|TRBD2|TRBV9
CASSASLGSGQETQYF
TGTGCCAGCAGCGCCAGTCTTGGTAGCGGGCAAGAGACCCAGTACTTC
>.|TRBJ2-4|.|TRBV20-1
CSARRGASENIQYF
TGCAGTGCTAGGCGCGGGGCCAGTGAAAACATTCAGTACTTC
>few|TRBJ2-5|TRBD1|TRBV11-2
CASSPPGQGYLGTQYF
TGTGCCAGCAGCCCCCCGGGACAGGGGTATCTGGGGACCCAGTACTTC
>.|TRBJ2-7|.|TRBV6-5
CASSYSRQTYEQYF
TGTGCCAGCAGTTACTCTAGACAGACCTACGAGCAGTACTTC
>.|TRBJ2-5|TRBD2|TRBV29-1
CSVGIAGIQETQYF
TGCAGCGTTGGAATAGCGGGCATCCAAGAGACCCAGTACTTC
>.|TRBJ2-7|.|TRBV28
CASTGGVFSDEQYF
TGTGCCAGCACTGGCGGAGTCTTCTCCGACGAGCAGTACTTC
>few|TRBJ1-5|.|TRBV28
CASRLTNQPQHF
TGTGCCAGCCGACTTACCAATCAGCCCCAGCATTTT
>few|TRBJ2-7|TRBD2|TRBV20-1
CSGARLAGVYEQYF
TGCAGTGGGGCAAGACTAGCGGGAGTTTACGAGCAGTACTTC
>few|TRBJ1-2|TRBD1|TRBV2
CASRDSANYGYTF
TGTGCCAGCCGGGACAGTGCTAACTATGGCTACACCTTC
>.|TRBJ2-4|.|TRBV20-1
CSARRQGPYGQYF
TGCAGTGCTAGAAGGCAGGGCCCCTACGGGCAGTACTTC
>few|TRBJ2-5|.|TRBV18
CASSPLSAQETQYF
TGTGCCAGCTCACCTCTTAGCGCCCAAGAGACCCAGTACTTC
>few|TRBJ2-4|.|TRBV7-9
CASSPPTASLAKNIQYF
TGTGCCAGCAGCCCTCCGACAGCCTCTTTAGCCAAAAACATTCAGTACTTC
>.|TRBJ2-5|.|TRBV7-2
CASSAHLPSMKTQYF
TGTGCCAGCAGCGCCCATCTGCCTAGCATGAAGACCCAGTACTTC
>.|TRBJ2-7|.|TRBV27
CASRVQVYSYEQYF
TGTGCCAGCAGGGTACAGGTTTACTCCTACGAGCAGTACTTC
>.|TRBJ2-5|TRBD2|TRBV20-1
CSGGSGRLVTQYF
TGCAGTGGGGGTAGCGGGAGGTTGGTGACCCAGTACTTC
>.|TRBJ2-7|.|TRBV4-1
CASSQAFSSSYEQYF
TGCGCCAGCAGCCAAGCCTTTTCGAGCTCCTACGAGCAGTACTTC
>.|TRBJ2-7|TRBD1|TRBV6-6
CASRQGAPSYEQYF
TGTGCCAGCAGACAGGGGGCGCCCTCCTACGAGCAGTACTTC
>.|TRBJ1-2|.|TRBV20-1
CSAKRTYGYTF
TGCAGTGCGAAAAGGACTTATGGCTACACCTTC
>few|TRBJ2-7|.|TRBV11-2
CANSPSGLSTYEQYF
TGTGCCAACAGCCCTTCGGGACTCTCGACCTACGAGCAGTACTTC
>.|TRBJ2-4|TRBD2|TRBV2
CASSEGETSGRGGIQYF
TGTGCCAGCAGTGAAGGGGAGACTAGCGGGAGAGGTGGCATTCAGTACTTC
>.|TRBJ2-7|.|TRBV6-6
CATMRTPGSFYEQYF
TGTGCCACCATGAGAACGCCGGGATCCTTCTACGAGCAGTACTTC
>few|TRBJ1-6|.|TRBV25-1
CASSRQGTNSPLHF
TGTGCCAGCTCCCGGCAAGGGACAAATTCACCCCTCCACTTT
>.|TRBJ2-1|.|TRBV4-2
CASSQEGDWLGNEQFF
TGTGCCAGCAGCCAAGAAGGCGACTGGCTTGGTAATGAGCAGTTCTTC
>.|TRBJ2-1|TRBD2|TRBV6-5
CASSYSIGTSGAYNEQFF
TGTGCCAGCAGTTACTCGATTGGGACTAGCGGGGCCTACAATGAGCAGTTCTTC
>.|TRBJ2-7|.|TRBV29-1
CSVAATGSYEQYF
TGCAGCGTTGCCGCGACTGGATCCTACGAGCAGTACTTC
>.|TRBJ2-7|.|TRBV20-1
CSARTPGTSYEQYF
TGCAGTGCTAGAACACCAGGGACATCCTACGAGCAGTACTTC
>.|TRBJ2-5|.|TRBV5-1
CASSGRQQQETQYF
TGCGCCAGCAGCGGGAGGCAACAGCAAGAGACCCAGTACTTC
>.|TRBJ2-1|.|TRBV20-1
CSANRKRSSYNEQFF
TGCAGTGCTAATCGTAAGCGGAGCTCCTACAATGAGCAGTTCTTC
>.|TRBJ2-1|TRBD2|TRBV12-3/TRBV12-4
CASSLLGGLGLNEQFF
TGTGCCAGCAGTTTATTGGGGGGACTGGGACTAAATGAGCAGTTCTTC
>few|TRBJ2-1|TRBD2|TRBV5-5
CASSRMSSGSYNEQFF
TGTGCCAGCAGCCGGATGTCTAGCGGCTCCTACAATGAGCAGTTCTTC
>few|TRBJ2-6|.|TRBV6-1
CASSEDAPHSGANVLTF
TGTGCCAGCAGTGAAGACGCCCCGCACTCTGGGGCCAACGTCCTGACTTTC
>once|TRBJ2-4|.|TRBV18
CASSPLDTSYKQYF
TGTGCCAGCTCACCCCTGGACACTTCCTACAAGCAGTACTTC
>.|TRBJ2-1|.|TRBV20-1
CSARMGTTYNEQFF
TGCAGTGCCCGCATGGGGACGACCTACAATGAGCAGTTCTTC
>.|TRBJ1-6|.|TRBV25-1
CASSGSPGAYNSPLHF
TGTGCCAGCAGTGGATCTCCCGGGGCGTATAATTCACCCCTCCACTTT
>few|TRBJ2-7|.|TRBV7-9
CASSAPGDTEQYF
TGTGCCAGCAGCGCCCCGGGAGACACAGAGCAGTACTTC
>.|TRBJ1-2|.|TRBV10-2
CASRATGNANYGYTF
TGCGCCAGCAGGGCCACAGGGAACGCTAACTATGGTTACACCTTC
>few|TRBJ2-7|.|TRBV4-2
CASSQRRGWYEQYF
TGTGCCAGCAGCCAGAGGAGGGGTTGGTACGAGCAGTACTTC
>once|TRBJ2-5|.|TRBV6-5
CASSDALGRVQYF
TGTGCCAGCAGCGACGCACTAGGACGGGTGCAGTACTTC
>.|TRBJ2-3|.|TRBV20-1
CSAGRRLQHRYAYF
TGCAGTGCTGGGAGGAGACTTCAGCACAGATACGCGTATTTT
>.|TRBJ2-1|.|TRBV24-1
CATSDPGQSYNEQFF
TGTGCCACCAGTGACCCGGGACAAAGCTACAATGAGCAGTTCTTC
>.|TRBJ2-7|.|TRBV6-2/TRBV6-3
CASSDWGEQYF
TGTGCCAGCAGTGACTGGGGCGAGCAGTACTTC
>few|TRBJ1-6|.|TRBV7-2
CASSLEAAINSPLHF
TGTGCCAGCAGCTTAGAGGCGGCGATTAATTCACCCCTCCACTTT
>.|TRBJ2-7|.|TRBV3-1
CASSQLVRNEQYF
TGTGCCAGCAGCCAGCTTGTGAGGAACGAGCAGTACTTC
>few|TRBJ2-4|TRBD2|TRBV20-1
CSASIAGGPGNIQYF
TGCAGTGCTTCTATAGCGGGAGGGCCGGGGAACATTCAGTACTTC
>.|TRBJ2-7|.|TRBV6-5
CASSYGLRFASYEQYF
TGTGCCAGCAGTTACGGTTTGCGTTTCGCTTCCTACGAGCAGTACTTC
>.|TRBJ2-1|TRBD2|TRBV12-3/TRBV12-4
CASSSSGRAIGEQFF
TGTGCCAGCAGTTCTAGCGGGAGGGCCATCGGCGAGCAGTTCTTC
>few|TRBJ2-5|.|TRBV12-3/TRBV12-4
CASSSPGVQETQYF
TGTGCCAGCAGTTCGCCGGGGGTCCAAGAGACCCAGTACTTC
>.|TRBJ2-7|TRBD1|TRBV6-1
CASSDKTGASEQYF
TGTGCCAGCAGTGATAAGACAGGGGCTTCCGAGCAGTACTTC
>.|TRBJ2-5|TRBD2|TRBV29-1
CSVGASGTQETQYF
TGCAGCGTTGGGGCTAGCGGTACCCAAGAGACCCAGTACTTC
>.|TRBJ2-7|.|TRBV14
CASSHRLGGNLAIVAYEQYF
TGTGCCAGCAGCCATCGTCTCGGAGGGAATCTAGCAATAGTTGCCTACGAGCAGTACTTC
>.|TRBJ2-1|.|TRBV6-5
CASSRGRAVGDEQFF
TGTGCCAGCAGCCGGGGCCGGGCTGTTGGGGATGAGCAGTTCTTC
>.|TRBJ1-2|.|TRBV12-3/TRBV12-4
CASSLRRGLTGYTF
TGTGCCAGCAGTTTAAGGAGGGGCCTTACTGGCTACACCTTC
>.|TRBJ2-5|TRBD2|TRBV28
CASSTTSLEQYF
TGTGCCAGCAGCACGACTAGCCTAGAGCAGTACTTC
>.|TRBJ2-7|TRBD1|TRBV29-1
CSVERDRAEQYF
TGCAGCGTTGAACGGGACAGGGCAGAGCAGTACTTC